These T cell receptor beta chains were read from a single sample in a study of T cell repertoires in cytomegalovirus infection. TCRdb itself ran the reads through MiXCR, one entry per CDR3 protein. Altogether 200,000 to 250,000 distinct CDR3 sequences are present, approximately 24% being singletons, with the ten largest covering over 15%. The specimen was CD8+ T cells from PBMCs. Receptor source: a human donor in good health (CMV status not recorded). Some clones in this sample may be carry-over from other donors' samples. The CDR3 runs from the conserved cysteine through the conserved F or W.

V | CDR3
TRBV5-6 | CASSFWTQDQPQHF
TRBV7-9 | CASQGALRYNEQFF
TRBV29-1 | CSVEKGKNEQYF
TRBV6-1 | CASSLGQTPYEQYF
TRBV12-3/TRBV12-4 | CASSPDGGEQYF
TRBV2 | CASSEEKEQGSGNTIYF
TRBV4-1 | CASSQDWTATYEQYF
TRBV3-1 | CASSHLGSGVETQYF
TRBV20-1 | CSAYPEFDEQFF
TRBV27 | CASTPGGEFVNTEAFF
TRBV27 | CASSPRLAGYTYNEQFF
TRBV7-9 | CASSLTGADEQYF
TRBV7-6 | CASSFEGGDTEAFF
TRBV7-2 | CASSPAGDRTEAFF
TRBV19 | CASSIQQGTDTQYF
TRBV29-1 | CSVIQGAWLDTQYF
TRBV7-9 | CASSRTVATNEKLFF
TRBV28 | CASSFLISGNEQFF
TRBV6-5 | CASSYSVTGSNSPLHF
TRBV28 | CASSFHPSVSDGSNQPQHF
TRBV9 | CASSVDSGINNEQYF
TRBV7-2 | CASSLNSNQPQHF
TRBV19 | CASSFALRERNGELFF
TRBV7-3 | CASSLTREQADTQYF
TRBV11-2 | CASSLSQDSTEAFF
TRBV2 | CASSQNGAYEQYF
TRBV20-1 | CSARDPGTDTEAFF
TRBV7-6 | CASSLGAGGGNTIYF
TRBV18 | CASSPGQGKYEQYF
TRBV11-2 | CTSSLWEGSTDTQYF
TRBV28 | CASRSAVGGLLSGNTIYF
TRBV11-1 | CASSLARGGAYEQYF
TRBV5-6 | CASSFWLAGSTDTQYF
TRBV10-3 | CATLGGDYEQYF
TRBV5-1 | CASSLGNSYYGYTF
TRBV5-1 | CASSLLPQQGPDNEQFF
TRBV13 | CASRQQDNTEAFF
TRBV6-5 | CASSYSGGGSYEQYF
TRBV12-3/TRBV12-4 | CASSLALENTEAFF
TRBV28 | CASSFGGQGALDTQYF
TRBV11-2 | CASSHIVRNPWDEQFF
TRBV11-1 | CASSPPGSRADTQYF
TRBV2 | CASKERTEAFF
TRBV11-2 | CASSFGTFSYEQYF
TRBV7-2 | CASSLSHFKVSSYEQYF
TRBV19 | CASSTGTGQTEAFF
TRBV7-8 | CASSAGGTNQPQHF
TRBV27 | CASSLSAVVNTGELFF
TRBV12-3/TRBV12-4 | CASTYTAGSPLHF
TRBV29-1 | CSASPGQAEAFF
TRBV12-3/TRBV12-4 | CASSPLTRRGNEQFF
TRBV7-9 | CASSPLRTEAFF
TRBV9 | CASSAGTGSTDTQYF
TRBV3-1 | CASSQGGGNEQFF
TRBV28 | CASRRLAGGPVDTQYF
TRBV6-1 | CASSPPVGRMDSYEQYF
TRBV7-9 | CASSFGPPDQKLFF
TRBV19 | CASTGGGVEQYF
TRBV6-6 | CASSYLDRYSMETQYF